This TCR beta chain was sequenced during a study of blood T cell repertoires in COVID-19. Background on the study: T cells, B-cell-depleted T cells, or PBMCs provided the cDNA or gDNA that served as material.

This CDR3 region has 15 residues. Per the germline V gene, CDR1 is LNHDA and CDR2 is SQIVND (reference sequence). Deletions cut 8 bases from V and 5 bases from J, with 21 bases between. The data were produced by immunoSEQ multiplex PCR, yet TCRdb's version contains in-frame clones alone and is incomplete. Among some 200,000 clones listed, about 83% were seen once. The sequence derives from a woman aged 18-30 years who had recovered from COVID-19. The sequenced material came from peripheral blood. The genes are TRBV19 and TRBJ1-2; D is possibly TRBD1 (5 bases). The CDR3 nucleotides are TGTGCCAGTTCTCCTGCCCGACAGCATGGTTATGGCTACACCTTC. Protein sequence: CASSPARQHGYGYTF.